One and the same sample provided the 7 T cell receptor beta chains below, sequenced in a study of blood T cell repertoires in COVID-19. TCRdb's table, derived via immunoSEQ multiplex PCR, lists solely in-frame clones and lacks some. This table holds fewer than 300,000 clones, around four fifths found once. Sequencing input: peripheral blood. The origin of the receptors is a woman aged 70-85 years with active or convalescent COVID-19.

The table lists this clone with a few counts. The chain is built from TRBV7-3 and TRBJ1-6, with a weak D call TRBD1 (6 bases). V was clipped by 2 bases and J by 8 bases, with 10 bases between them. This CDR3 contains 14 residues. CDR1 and CDR2 from the germline V gene are SGHTA and FQGTGA. The CDR3 loop reads CASSLGGADSPLHF. The CDR3 DNA sequence: TGTGCCAGCAGCTTAGGGGGCGCGGATTCACCCCTCCACTTT.

The gene calls are TRBV6-2 or TRBV6-3 and TRBJ2-6, with 8 nucleotides matching TRBD2. J was trimmed by 11 bases and V by 5 bases; bases with no gene match: 8. This CDR3 contains 14 residues. CDR1 and CDR2 (germline): MNHEY, SVGEGT. CDR3: CASSRRGLVHVLTF. The DNA of the CDR3 is TGTGCCAGCAGTCGACGGGGACTAGTTCACGTCCTGACTTTC.

This chain links TRBV6-2 or TRBV6-3 with TRBJ1-5, with D possibly matching TRBD1 (5 bases). CDR1 is MNHEY, CDR2 SVGEGT, per germline. The CDR3 covers 16 residues. V lost 6 bases and J 2 bases, leaving 17 bases between the germline ends. CDR3 nucleotides: TGTGCCAGCAGCTTACAGGAGCGCATTGGCAATCAGCCCCAGCATTTT. Translation gives CASSLQERIGNQPQHF.

The chain couples TRBV5-1 to TRBJ1-2, with a tentative D call TRBD1 (5 bases). The CDR3 length is 12 residues. V lost 3 bases and J 7 bases, leaving 10 bases between the germline ends. The germline CDR1 and CDR2 sequences are SGHRS and YFSETQ. CDR3: CASSYQGRGYTF. CDR3 sequence (DNA): TGCGCCAGCAGCTATCAGGGTCGTGGCTACACCTTC.

The chain carries TRBV6-2 or TRBV6-3 and TRBJ2-1; D gene ambiguous. Trimming shortened V by 0 bases and J by 8 bases, and 8 bases separated the two germline ends. Germline CDR1 reads MNHEY; CDR2 reads SVGEGT. CDR3 length equals 13 residues. The CDR3 region is CASSYSKAYEQFF. The DNA for the CDR3 is TGTGCCAGCAGTTACTCGAAAGCCTATGAGCAGTTCTTC.

The CDR3 DNA sequence: TGTGCCAGCACCCAGGGGGCTAGCGGGAAGCAGTTCTTC. Its protein product is CASTQGASGKQFF. The chain combines TRBV12-3 or TRBV12-4 with TRBJ2-1, with D maybe TRBD2 (9 bases). The V gene lost 7 bases and the J gene lost 11 bases, with 18 bases spanning the gap. This CDR3 is 13 amino acids long.

The chain recombines TRBV20-1 with TRBJ2-7; 9 bases match TRBD2. The CDR3 has 14 residues. With 3 bases clipped from V and 5 bases from J, the junction kept 8 bases outside the gene matches. Germline CDR1 DFQATT, CDR2 SNEGSKA (reference sequence). CDR3 amino acids: CSASPLSGRDEQYF. The CDR3, as DNA: TGCAGTGCTAGTCCCCTTAGCGGGAGAGACGAGCAGTACTTC.